Described below is a single T cell receptor beta chain sequence and its context. The sample belongs to a study of CD8 T cells in Susac syndrome. The V gene lost 7 bases and the J gene lost 0 bases, with 12 bases spanning the gap. Germline-derived CDR1 and CDR2 are MDHEN and SYDVKM. This CDR3 spans 14 amino acids. The RNA, about 0.45 to 1 ug, was put through reverse transcription using random hexamers. TCRdb re-derived calls from the immunoSEQ multiplex PCR reads in MiXCR, one entry per CDR3 protein. The sample carries roughly 75,000 distinct CDR3 sequences, roughly 93% recorded once. Material for sequencing was CD4+ T cells from PBMCs. The TCR comes from a human donor with Susac syndrome. The J gene is TRBJ1-1, the V gene TRBV28; D gene uncertain. The CDR3 sequence is CASTIVNLNTEAFF. For the CDR3, the DNA is TGTGCCAGCACCATCGTCAATCTGAACACTGAAGCTTTCTTT.